This T cell receptor (beta chain) comes out of a study of T cell responses to AZD1222 COVID-19 vaccine. Clones were sequenced by immunoSEQ multiplex PCR, and TCRdb holds only the in-frame ones, with some missing. The sample has about 150,000 clones; around 89% are singletons. V shed 6 bases and J 5 bases; nucleotides not matched to a gene: 8. Per the germline V gene, CDR1 is MNHEY and CDR2 is SVGEGT. This CDR3 comprises 14 residues. The source of this sequence is an adult in good health. The V and J genes are TRBV6-2 or TRBV6-3 and TRBJ1-2, with 8 nucleotides matching TRBD1. The sample consisted of peripheral blood, taken on day 0 of AZD1222 vaccination. DNA for the CDR3: TGTGCCAGCAGCAAAGACAGGGGCGATTATGGCTACACCTTC. Its translation: CASSKDRGDYGYTF.